The T cell receptor beta chain under discussion was sequenced for a study of CD4+ T cells in melanoma (dated by TCRdb to between 2020 and 2023). Background for the entire study: The study examined neoantigen-specific CD4+ T cells in human melanoma. The paper's findings and limits, for the study overall: Neoantigen-specific CD4+ T cells in melanoma were reported to show diverse differentiation states. The report described a correlation between neoantigen-specific CD4+ T cells and the function of CD8+ T cells, macrophages and B cells.

As regards this clone: Its antigen remains unidentified. The input lacks base qualities; no much larger clone sits a single base away.

Cut back by 1 base and 7 bases, the V and J ends lie 6 bases apart. There are 12 amino acids in the CDR3, from cysteine to phenylalanine inclusive. Of all the DNA, just the CDR3 is kept, 36 bases in frame from base 1. For CDR1 and CDR2, the germline V gene lists SGHRS and YFSETQ. The donors were melanoma patients. The library was prepared using the immunoSEQ multiplex PCR assay. The source is immuneACCESS, and TCRdb retained only in-frame sequences with V and J called. Part of the clones is not carried over; for the studies checked, unresolved V genes explain less than half of this, and the remainder is unexplained. The sample table records about 5,700 clones; about 70% of these occur just once. The top ten clonotypes cover less than 30% of the sample.

The sample was cells from a culture (not recorded whether cultured in vitro). The clonotype comes from a human donor with melanoma. The chain was built from TRBV5-1 and TRBJ2-1, and TRBD1 may be the D gene, going by 6 matching bases. The CDR3 has the sequence CASSLTGNEQFF. The DNA sequence follows: TGCGCCAGCAGCTTGACAGGGAATGAGCAGTTCTTC. Joined to the reference TRBV5-1 and TRBJ2-1 proteins, this CDR3 gives the full variable domain: KAGVTQTPRYLIKTRGQQVTLSCSPISGHRSVSWYQQTPGQGLQFLFEYFSETQRNKGNFPGRFSGRQFSNSRSEMNVSTLELGDSALYLCASSLTGNEQFFGPGTRLTVL.